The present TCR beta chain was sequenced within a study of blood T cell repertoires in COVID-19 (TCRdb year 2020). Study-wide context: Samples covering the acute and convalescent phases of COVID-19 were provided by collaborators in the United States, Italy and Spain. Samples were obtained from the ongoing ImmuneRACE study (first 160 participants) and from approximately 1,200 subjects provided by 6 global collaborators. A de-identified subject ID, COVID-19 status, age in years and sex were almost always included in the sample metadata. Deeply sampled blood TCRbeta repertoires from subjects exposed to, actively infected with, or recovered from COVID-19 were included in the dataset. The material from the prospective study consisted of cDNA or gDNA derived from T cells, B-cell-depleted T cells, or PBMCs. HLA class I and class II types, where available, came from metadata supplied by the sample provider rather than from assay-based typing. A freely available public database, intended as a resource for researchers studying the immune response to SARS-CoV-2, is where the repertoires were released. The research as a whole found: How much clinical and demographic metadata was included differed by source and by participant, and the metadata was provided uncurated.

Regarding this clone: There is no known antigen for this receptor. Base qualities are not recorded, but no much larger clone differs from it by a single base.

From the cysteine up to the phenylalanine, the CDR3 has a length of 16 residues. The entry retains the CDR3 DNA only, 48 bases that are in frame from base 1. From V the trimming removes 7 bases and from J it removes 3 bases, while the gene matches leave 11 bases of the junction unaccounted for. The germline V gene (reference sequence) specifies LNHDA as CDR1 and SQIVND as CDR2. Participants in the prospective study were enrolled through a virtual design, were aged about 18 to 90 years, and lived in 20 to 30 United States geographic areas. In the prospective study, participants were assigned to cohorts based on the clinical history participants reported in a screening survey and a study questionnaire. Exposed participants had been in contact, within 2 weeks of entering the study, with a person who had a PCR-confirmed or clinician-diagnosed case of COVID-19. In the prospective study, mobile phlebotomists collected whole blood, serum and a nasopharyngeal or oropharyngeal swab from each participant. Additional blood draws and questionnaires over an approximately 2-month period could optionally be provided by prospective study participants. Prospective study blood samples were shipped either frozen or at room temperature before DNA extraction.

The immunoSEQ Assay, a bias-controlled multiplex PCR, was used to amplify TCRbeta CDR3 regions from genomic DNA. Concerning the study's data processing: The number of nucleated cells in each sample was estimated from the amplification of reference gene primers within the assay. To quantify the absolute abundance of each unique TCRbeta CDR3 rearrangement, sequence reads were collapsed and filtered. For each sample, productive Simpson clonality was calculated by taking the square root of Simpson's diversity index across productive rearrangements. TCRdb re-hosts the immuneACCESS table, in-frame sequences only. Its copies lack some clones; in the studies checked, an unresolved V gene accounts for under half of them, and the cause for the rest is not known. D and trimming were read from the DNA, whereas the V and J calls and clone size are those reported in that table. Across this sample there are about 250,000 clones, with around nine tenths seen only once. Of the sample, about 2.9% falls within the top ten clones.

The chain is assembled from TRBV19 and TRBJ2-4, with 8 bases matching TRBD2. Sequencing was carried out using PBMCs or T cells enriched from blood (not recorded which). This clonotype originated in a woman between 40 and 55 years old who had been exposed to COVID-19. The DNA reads TGTGCCAGTACTCCAAGACTAGCGACCCGCAAAAACATTCAGTACTTC. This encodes CASTPRLATRKNIQYF.